These 19 T cell receptor beta chains originate from one sample sequenced in a study of cytomegalovirus exposure and HLA in healthy donors. The protocol was immunoSEQ multiplex PCR, while the TCRdb copy is restricted to in-frame clones and leaves out a portion. The sample consists of 55,000 to 70,000 clones, over 90% of them appearing once. Sequencing was performed on PBMCs. Receptors were obtained from a man between 18 and 29 years old in good health and CMV-seronegative.

V and J are TRBV19 and TRBJ2-5; 13 nucleotides line up with TRBD2. J lost 3 bases, V lost 3 bases, and 4 bases had no gene match. The CDR3 consists of 16 residues. Germline V gene lookup returns CDR1 LNHDA and CDR2 SQIVND (reference sequence). The CDR3 sequence: CASSITGTSGKETQYF. DNA of the CDR3: TGTGCCAGTAGTATTACCGGGACTAGCGGGAAAGAGACCCAGTACTTC.

The CDR3 coding sequence is TGTGCCATCAGCGGGACAGCCTACGAGCAGTACTTC. Translation gives CAISGTAYEQYF. J is TRBJ2-7 and V is TRBV10-3, with 7 positions matching TRBD1. Trimming removed 6 bases from V and 2 bases from J; junction bases left unmatched: 1. Per germline, CDR1 ENHRY and CDR2 SYGVKD. The CDR3 extends over 12 amino acids.

The chain couples TRBV5-6 to TRBJ1-4; TRBD1 is a possible D gene (6 bases). Per the germline V gene, CDR1 is SGHDT and CDR2 is YYEEEE. The CDR3 runs 15 residues. V was pared by 0 bases and J by 4 bases, with 10 bases between. The CDR3, as DNA: TGTGCCAGCAGCTTGGTCGGACAGCTTAATGAAAAACTGTTTTTT. It translates to CASSLVGQLNEKLFF. Complete variable domain (other parts from reference TRBV5-6 and TRBJ1-4): DAGVTQSPTHLIKTRGQQVTLRCSPKSGHDTVSWYQQALGQGPQFIFQYYEEEERQRGNFPDRFSGHQFPNYSSELNVNALLLGDSALYLCASSLVGQLNEKLFFGSGTQLSVL.

The chain joins TRBV4-1 to TRBJ2-3; 9 bases map to TRBD1. V shed 1 base and J 5 bases; nucleotides not matched to a gene: 10. Germline V lookup: CDR1 MGHRA, CDR2 YSYEKL. The CDR3 length is 17 residues. DNA for the CDR3: TGCGCCAGCAGCCAAGCCGTCCACAGGGGGCGAGGAGATACGCAGTATTTT. Its translation is CASSQAVHRGRGDTQYF.

The genes are TRBV10-2 and TRBJ2-1, with D hard to call. The CDR3 extends over 12 amino acids. The V end was cut by 4 bases, the J end by 7 bases, with 8 bases between. Looked up from germline, CDR1 is WSHSY and CDR2 is SAAADI. CDR3 residues: CASSGVANEQFF. The CDR3 bases are TGCGCCAGCAGTGGAGTTGCAAATGAGCAGTTCTTC.

This chain joins TRBV5-1 and TRBJ1-4, with D unclear. The CDR3 spans 15 residues. V shed 7 bases and J shed 1 base, with 14 bases lying between them. Germline V gene lookup returns CDR1 SGHRS and CDR2 YFSETQ. The CDR3 reads CASGPSGRTNEKLFF. The CDR3 region has the DNA TGCGCCAGCGGACCCAGCGGGAGAACTAATGAAAAACTGTTTTTT.

V gene TRBV7-8 combines with J gene TRBJ2-7; possible D gene TRBD1, 5 bases. V lost 4 bases and J 11 bases, leaving 12 bases between the germline ends. There are 11 residues in the CDR3. Germline V gene lookup returns CDR1 SGHVS and CDR2 FQNEAQ. CDR3 sequence reads: CASSSAGYKYF. The CDR3 nucleotides are TGTGCCAGCAGCTCCGCAGGGTATAAGTACTTC.

The chain recombines TRBV5-5 with TRBJ1-1, with a tentative D call TRBD1 (6 bases). CDR3 length equals 16 residues. Germline loops: CDR1 SGHKS, CDR2 YYEKEE (reference sequence). Trimming pared 0 bases from V and 8 bases from J, leaving 20 bases between. CDR3 loop: CASSLAWAGALGEAFF. Written as DNA, the CDR3 is TGTGCCAGCAGCTTGGCCTGGGCAGGGGCCTTAGGGGAAGCTTTCTTT.

This chain uses TRBV10-3 with TRBJ1-5; a weak D match, TRBD1 (5 bases). The CDR3 length is 15 residues. CDR1 and CDR2 from the germline V gene are ENHRY and SYGVKD. V shed 2 bases and J shed 0 bases, with 8 bases lying between them. The CDR3 DNA is TGTGCCATCAGTGAGGACAGCAATAGCAATCAGCCCCAGCATTTT. Translated, it gives CAISEDSNSNQPQHF.

The gene calls are TRBV30 and TRBJ1-1; D gene uncertain. This CDR3 comprises 16 residues. Trimming took off 0 bases at V and 3 bases at J, with 17 bases between the two ends. In germline, CDR1 is GTSNPN, CDR2 SVGIG (reference sequence). The CDR3 is CAWSVLGKAVDTEAFF. The CDR3 bases are TGTGCCTGGAGTGTACTTGGGAAAGCGGTGGACACTGAAGCTTTCTTT.

The chain recombines TRBV19 with TRBJ2-7; tentatively, D is TRBD1 (7 bases). CDR1 and CDR2 from the germline V gene are LNHDA and SQIVND (reference sequence). CDR3 size: 15 residues. V lost 3 bases, J lost 2 bases, and 14 bases lay in between. The CDR3 DNA reads TGTGCCAGTAGTATCGGCCAGGGGGGAACCTACGAGCAGTACTTC. Residues: CASSIGQGGTYEQYF.

V is TRBV30 and J is TRBJ1-1; no clear D. Trimming took off 0 bases at V and 5 bases at J, with 13 bases between the two ends. The CDR3 is 14 residues long. Germline loops: CDR1 GTSNPN, CDR2 SVGIG (reference sequence). The CDR3 loop is CAWSVEEGRTEAFF. The DNA for the CDR3 is TGTGCCTGGAGTGTAGAAGAGGGAAGGACTGAAGCTTTCTTT.

This clone appeared a few times. The genes are TRBV28 and TRBJ2-5; TRBD1 aligns across 8 bases. CDR1 and CDR2 (germline): MDHEN, SYDVKM. The CDR3 has 15 amino acids. Trimming took 4 bases from V and 3 from J; bases not matched to a gene: 7. CDR3 in DNA: TGTGCCAGCAGTTGGGCAATGACAGGGGAAGAGACCCAGTACTTC. Protein product: CASSWAMTGEETQYF.

The chain employs TRBV6-1 and TRBJ1-1, with D tentatively TRBD1 (5 bases). The V end lost 4 bases, the J end lost 1 base, and 19 bases lay between the germline ends. Germline values: CDR1 MNHNS, CDR2 SASEGT. This CDR3 is 17 amino acids long. CDR3 sequence (DNA): TGTGCCAGCAGTGGACTCGGGGGGTTAGGAGCGAACACTGAAGCTTTCTTT. This translates into CASSGLGGLGANTEAFF.

This clone has a single count. This chain links TRBV5-1 with TRBJ1-2; 9 nucleotides match TRBD1. The CDR3 runs to 14 residues. V trimming: 0 bases; J trimming: 6 bases; junction bases outside the gene matches: 3. Germline CDR1 is SGHRS and CDR2 is YFSETQ. The chain's CDR3 is CASSLGGQGDGYTF. CDR3 sequence (DNA): TGCGCCAGCAGCTTGGGGGGACAGGGTGATGGCTACACCTTC.

V and J are TRBV2 and TRBJ2-1, with TRBD2 matching over 11 bases. Germline-derived CDR1 and CDR2 are SNHLY and FYNNEI. Trimming at V came to 6 bases and at J to 7 bases, leaving 8 bases not matched to a gene. The CDR3 has 15 amino acids. The CDR3 protein is CASSPTSGRGNEQFF. CDR3 in DNA: TGTGCCAGCAGCCCTACTAGCGGGAGAGGGAATGAGCAGTTCTTC.

The chain carries TRBV5-4 and TRBJ1-1, with D unclear. The germline V and J ends were trimmed by 4 bases and 3 bases, with 13 bases remaining between them. The CDR3 contains 14 residues. Germline V gene sequence: CDR1 SGHNT, CDR2 YYREEE (reference sequence). The CDR3 sequence: CASSLGREDTEAFF. The CDR3 nucleotides are TGTGCCAGCAGCCTCGGACGGGAGGACACTGAAGCTTTCTTT.

The CDR3 DNA sequence: TGCGCCAGCAGCCAAGATTGGGCGGATACGCAGTATTTT. Its protein product is CASSQDWADTQYF. The chain couples TRBV4-1 to TRBJ2-3, with unresolved D. CDR3 length: 13 residues. CDR1 MGHRA and CDR2 YSYEKL come from the germline V gene. Trimming cost V 0 bases and J 6 bases, with 7 bases left between them.

The chain uses TRBV4-1 and TRBJ1-3; 7 nucleotides align to TRBD1. Germline-derived CDR1 and CDR2 are MGHRA and YSYEKL. This CDR3 is 15 amino acids long. The ends lost 2 bases at V and 2 bases at J; junction bases unmatched: 3. CDR3 coding DNA: TGCGCCAGCAGCCAACCTACAGGGGCTGGAAACACCATATATTTT. This translates into CASSQPTGAGNTIYF.